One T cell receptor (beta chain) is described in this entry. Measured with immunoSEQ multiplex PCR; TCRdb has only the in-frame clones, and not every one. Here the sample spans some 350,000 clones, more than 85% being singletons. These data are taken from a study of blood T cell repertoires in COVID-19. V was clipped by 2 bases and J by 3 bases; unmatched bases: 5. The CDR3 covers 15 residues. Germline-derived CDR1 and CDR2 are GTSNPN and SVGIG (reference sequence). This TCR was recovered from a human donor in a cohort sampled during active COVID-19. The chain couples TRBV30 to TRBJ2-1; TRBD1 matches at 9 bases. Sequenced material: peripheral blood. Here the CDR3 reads CAWSPGQGLYNEQFF. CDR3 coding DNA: TGTGCCTGGAGTCCGGGACAGGGACTCTACAATGAGCAGTTCTTC.